These 21 T cell receptor beta chains were sequenced from one sample in a study of shared T cell receptors in the human thymus. This table comes from immunoSEQ multiplex PCR, and its TCRdb copy is limited to in-frame clones, with some not included. Of about 380,000 clones in the sample, 95% were seen once. Source material: thymocytes. Receptor source: a human donor.

The rearrangement links TRBV6-5 to TRBJ1-2; a weak D match, TRBD1 (5 bases). V was cut by 6 bases and J by 5 bases, with 16 bases left in between. Germline V gene lookup returns CDR1 MNHEY and CDR2 SVGAGI. The CDR3 totals 14 residues. The CDR3: CASSPGQARYGYTF. The CDR3 region has the DNA TGTGCCAGCAGCCCCGGACAAGCACGTTATGGCTACACCTTC.

This rearrangement joins TRBV28 to TRBJ2-1; 10 bases are shared with TRBD2. J lost 5 bases, V lost 6 bases, and 7 bases had no gene match. The length of the CDR3 is 15 residues. Germline loops: CDR1 MDHEN, CDR2 SYDVKM. In DNA, the CDR3 is TGTGCCAGCAGGCCGAGACTAGCGGGTCACAATGAGCAGTTCTTC. As protein: CASRPRLAGHNEQFF.

The chain carries TRBV7-9 and TRBJ2-7; D gene ambiguous. Trimming stripped 5 bases from V and 0 bases from J, with 11 bases between. Germline V lookup: CDR1 SEHNR, CDR2 FQNEAQ (reference sequence). The CDR3 runs to 14 residues. The DNA for the CDR3 is TGTGCCAGCAGCCCGACCGTGAGCTCCTACGAGCAGTACTTC. Its protein product is CASSPTVSSYEQYF.

The V and J genes are TRBV9 and TRBJ2-1; D might be TRBD1 or TRBD2, each matching 6 bases. Germline CDR1 reads SGDLS; CDR2 reads YYNGEE. The CDR3 length is 15 residues. V lost 0 bases to trimming and J lost 6 bases, with 13 bases between them. CDR3 region: CASSVGGGTSNEQFF. In DNA form, the CDR3 reads TGTGCCAGCAGCGTAGGTGGAGGGACAAGCAATGAGCAGTTCTTC.

The rearrangement uses TRBV7-7 and TRBJ1-4; D is perhaps TRBD1 (5 bases). This CDR3 has 16 residues. Trimming shortened V by 2 bases and J by 8 bases, and 18 bases separated the two germline ends. CDR1 is SSHAT and CDR2 is FNYEAQ in the germline V gene (reference sequence). The CDR3 here is CASSLLPTGVREKLFF. The CDR3 DNA sequence: TGTGCCAGCAGCTTACTCCCGACGGGGGTCAGGGAAAAACTGTTTTTT.

The chain uses TRBV6-6 and TRBJ1-5; no reliable D call. Germline loops: CDR1 MNHNY, CDR2 SVGAGI (reference sequence). The CDR3 runs 12 residues. V shed 7 bases and J shed 7 bases, with 11 bases lying between them. The CDR3 loop reads CASNGVGQPQHF. DNA of the CDR3: TGTGCCAGCAATGGGGTGGGCCAGCCCCAGCATTTT.

The CDR3 DNA sequence: TGTGCCAGCAGCAAAGGAGGAAGCGGGAGACGGGACGAGCAGTACTTC. Protein product: CASSKGGSGRRDEQYF. The chain is built from TRBV21-1 and TRBJ2-7; the table's TRBD2 call for D was not verified on the DNA. TRBV21-1 is classified as a pseudogene. The CDR3 spans 16 residues.

This chain uses TRBV7-2 with TRBJ2-1; TRBD2 matches at 7 bases. Germline trimming cut 5 bases from V and 6 bases from J; bases unmatched to any gene: 7. CDR1 and CDR2 (germline): SGHTA, FQGNSA. CDR3 length: 14 amino acids. In DNA, the CDR3 is TGTGCCAGCAGCCCCCGGGACTACCCCAATGAGCAGTTCTTC. Translated: CASSPRDYPNEQFF.

This clone showed up just once. The V and J genes are TRBV4-3 and TRBJ2-5; D possibly corresponds to TRBD1 (5 bases). CDR3 length: 15 residues. V lost 1 base and J lost 4, with 13 bases in between. Germline V lookup: CDR1 LGHNA, CDR2 YSLEER. In DNA, the CDR3 is TGCGCCAGCAGCCAAGGAAGTCGGCAGGGAGAGACCCAGTACTTC. Translation: CASSQGSRQGETQYF.

The chain combines TRBV7-2 with TRBJ1-3, with D perhaps matching TRBD1 (5 bases). This CDR3 comprises 16 residues. Germline CDR1 reads SGHTA; CDR2 reads FQGNSA. Trimming removed 3 bases at V and 0 bases at J, with 12 bases between. The CDR3 here is CASSFRQGSSGNTIYF. The DNA of the CDR3 is TGTGCCAGCAGCTTTAGGCAGGGATCCTCTGGAAACACCATATATTTT.

This clone was counted a single time. The genes are TRBV19 and TRBJ1-5, with TRBD1 identical over 7 bases. V shed 6 bases, J shed 7 bases, and the junction held 6 bases outside the gene matches. The CDR3 runs to 13 residues. Germline loops: CDR1 LNHDA, CDR2 SQIVND (reference sequence). CDR3: CASRKTGVQPQHF. The CDR3, as DNA: TGTGCCAGTAGGAAAACAGGGGTCCAGCCCCAGCATTTT.

The V and J genes are TRBV5-1 and TRBJ2-7; the match to TRBD1 covers 7 bases. CDR3 length equals 19 residues. After removal of 0 bases from V and 4 bases from J, the junction contained 19 bases not matched to a gene. Germline values: CDR1 SGHRS, CDR2 YFSETQ. CDR3 amino acids: CASSLVSYRQGRRRYEQYF. The DNA of the CDR3 is TGCGCCAGCAGCTTGGTTTCTTACCGACAGGGACGAAGAAGGTACGAGCAGTACTTC. The whole variable domain, filled in from reference TRBV5-1 and TRBJ2-7, reads KAGVTQTPRYLIKTRGQQVTLSCSPISGHRSVSWYQQTPGQGLQFLFEYFSETQRNKGNFPGRFSGRQFSNSRSEMNVSTLELGDSALYLCASSLVSYRQGRRRYEQYFGPGTRLTVT.

This sequence joins TRBV7-9 and TRBJ2-7; TRBD1 aligns across 10 bases. V lost 5 bases and J lost 5; bases outside the gene matches: 12. This CDR3 contains 16 residues. Looked up from germline, CDR1 is SEHNR and CDR2 is FQNEAQ (reference sequence). The CDR3 coding sequence is TGTGCCAGCAGCCAAGATATCGGACAGGGGGAGGACGAGCAGTACTTC. Translated: CASSQDIGQGEDEQYF. Complete variable domain (other parts from reference TRBV7-9 and TRBJ2-7): DTGVSQNPRHKITKRGQNVTFRCDPISEHNRLYWYRQTLGQGPEFLTYFQNEAQLEKSRLLSDRFSAERPKGSFSTLEIQRTEQGDSAMYLCASSQDIGQGEDEQYFGPGTRLTVT.

The chain recombines TRBV28 with TRBJ2-7, with 7 bases lining up with TRBD2. This CDR3 comprises 15 residues. Per germline, CDR1 MDHEN and CDR2 SYDVKM. The V segment lost 2 bases and the J segment 4 bases; nucleotides outside the gene matches: 8. CDR3 coding DNA: TGTGCCAGCAGTTTAGGGGGGGAGGGCCCTTACGAGCAGTACTTC. Protein: CASSLGGEGPYEQYF.

J is TRBJ2-1 and V is TRBV10-1; 11 bases line up with TRBD2. CDR1 WNHNN and CDR2 SYGVQD come from the germline V gene (reference sequence). The CDR3 covers 12 residues. J gave up 6 bases and V 8 bases, and 0 bases lay outside the gene matches. In nucleotides, the CDR3 is TGCGCCAGCGGGACTAGCGGCAATGAGCAGTTCTTC. Translation gives CASGTSGNEQFF.

A single count supports this clone. The rearrangement uses TRBV18 and TRBJ2-1, with TRBD2 matching 11 bases. V was clipped by 4 bases and J by 4 bases; unmatched bases: 9. This CDR3 has 17 residues. CDR1 KGHSH and CDR2 LQKENI come from the germline V gene. The CDR3 bases are TGTGCCAGCTCACTGAGCCCCGGGACTAGCGGATACAATGAGCAGTTCTTC. Translating it yields CASSLSPGTSGYNEQFF.

The genes are TRBV28 and TRBJ2-3; 9 bases match TRBD2. The CDR3 spans 15 residues. Germline V gene lookup returns CDR1 MDHEN and CDR2 SYDVKM. V gave up 6 bases and J gave up 1 base; unmatched junction bases: 5. As DNA, the CDR3 is TGTGCCAGCAGCTTAGCGGGAGCACGCACAGATACGCAGTATTTT. Translating it yields CASSLAGARTDTQYF. The full variable domain, rest sourced from reference TRBV28 and TRBJ2-3, is DVKVTQSSRYLVKRTGEKVFLECVQDMDHENMFWYRQDPGLGLRLIYFSYDVKMKEKGDIPEGYSVSREKKERFSLILESASTNQTSMYLCASSLAGARTDTQYFGPGTRLTVL.

About this clone itself: Compared with germline, one end of the junction differs, possibly owing to a read error. The rearrangement joins TRBV7-9 to TRBJ1-2; 8 bases match TRBD1. The CDR3 extends over 13 amino acids. Germline V lookup: CDR1 SEHNR, CDR2 FQNEAQ (reference sequence). CDR3 amino acids: CASSQAGRRGRLF. The CDR3 region has the DNA TGTGCCAGCAGCCAAGCAGGCCGCAGGGGGCGCTTATTC.

The chain combines TRBV28 with TRBJ2-3; a possible D gene is TRBD2 (5 bases). This CDR3 comprises 16 residues. Germline CDR1 is MDHEN and CDR2 is SYDVKM. The ends were cut back, 9 bases at V and 4 bases at J, with 23 bases in the middle. CDR3: CARGVFEGEGADTQYF. CDR3 sequence (DNA): TGTGCCAGGGGTGTTTTCGAGGGAGAAGGCGCAGATACGCAGTATTTT.

The J gene is TRBJ1-1, the V gene TRBV11-2; TRBD1 might be the D (5 bases). This CDR3 is 13 amino acids long. Between the trimmed V and J ends, which lost 5 bases and 3 bases, there was a span of 10 bases. Looked up from germline, CDR1 is SGHAT and CDR2 is FQNNGV. The CDR3 DNA reads TGTGCCAGCAGCACCGACAGTTACACTGAAGCTTTCTTT. Its protein product is CASSTDSYTEAFF. The full variable domain, its missing parts supplied by reference TRBV11-2 and TRBJ1-1, is EAGVAQSPRYKIIEKRQSVAFWCNPISGHATLYWYQQILGQGPKLLIQFQNNGVVDDSQLPKDRFSAERLKGVDSTLKIQPAKLEDSAVYLCASSTDSYTEAFFGQGTRLTVV.

This sequence joins TRBV14 and TRBJ2-2, with 10 positions matching TRBD1. This CDR3 is 17 amino acids long. With V trimmed by 3 bases and J by 6 bases, 10 bases remained unmatched. CDR1 is SGHDN, CDR2 FVKESK, per germline. CDR3 loop: CASSQDRVGTGAGELFF. CDR3 in DNA: TGTGCCAGCAGCCAGGATAGAGTCGGGACAGGGGCCGGGGAGCTGTTTTTT.